This TCR beta chain is from a study of beta chain features in type 1 diabetes. Study outcomes and limitations: All four CD4+ subsets of Type 1 diabetes patients contained TCRB CDR3s that were moderately but significantly shorter.

A single heparinised draw of roughly 110 mL on average was taken per donor. As concerns this clone: What it recognizes is unknown.

The isolated RNA, all of it, was reverse transcribed, so expressed TCRB transcripts were what got sequenced. Assay: immunoSEQ multiplex PCR; the TCRdb copy retains only in-frame clones and omits some. The sample yields 250,000 to 300,000 clones, roughly a quarter seen once. The V end was cut by 0 bases, the J end by 10 bases, with 18 bases between. The germline CDR1 and CDR2 sequences are MGHRA and YSYEKL. The CDR3 spans 15 residues. The origin of this receptor is a woman aged 25-40 years with type 1 diabetes. This chain joins TRBV4-1 and TRBJ1-2, with D unresolved. The source material was naive CD4+ T cells from blood. CDR3 in amino acids: CASSQDKKLTNIYTF. Written as DNA, the CDR3 is TGCGCCAGCAGCCAAGATAAAAAGCTTACTAATATCTACACCTTC.